The source of this T cell receptor (beta chain) is a study of blood T cell repertoires in COVID-19. Overall study: COVID-19 samples from acute and convalescent phases originated in the United States, Italy and Spain. Nucleic acid was either cDNA or gDNA, and it came from T cells, B-cell-depleted T cells, or PBMCs.

The V gene's germline CDR1 is MNHNY and CDR2 SVGAGI (reference sequence). This CDR3 region has 17 residues. V shed 5 bases and J shed 3 bases, with 20 bases lying between them. The authors' processing: Estimation of nucleated cell counts relied on the amplification of reference gene primers. Assay used: immunoSEQ multiplex PCR; TCRdb lists only in-frame clones, some missing. That table is the source of V, J and clone size, and D and trimming were worked out from the DNA. The repertoire consists of some 250,000 clones, with 70% to 90% occurring once and the leading ten covering about 0.74%. This receptor was identified in a woman in her 30s with acute or convalescent COVID-19. Sequencing was carried out using peripheral blood. V usage is TRBV6-6 and J usage is TRBJ1-5; a possible D gene is TRBD1 (6 bases). The CDR3 DNA is TGTGCCAGCAGTGGATCATGGGGGGGGCCTAACAATCAGCCCCAGCATTTT. This translates into CASSGSWGGPNNQPQHF.